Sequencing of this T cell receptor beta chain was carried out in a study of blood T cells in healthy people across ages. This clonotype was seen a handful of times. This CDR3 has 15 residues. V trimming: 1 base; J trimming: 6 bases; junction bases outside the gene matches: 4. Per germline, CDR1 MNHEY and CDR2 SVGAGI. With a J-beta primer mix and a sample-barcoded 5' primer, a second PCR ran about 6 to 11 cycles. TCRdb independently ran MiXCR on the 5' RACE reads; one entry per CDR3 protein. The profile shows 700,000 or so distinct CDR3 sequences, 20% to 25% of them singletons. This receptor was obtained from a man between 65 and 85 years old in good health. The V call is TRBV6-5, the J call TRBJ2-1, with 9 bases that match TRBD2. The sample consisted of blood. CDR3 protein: CASSYLAGVGNEQFF. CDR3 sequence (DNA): TGTGCCAGCAGTTACTTAGCGGGAGTGGGCAATGAGCAGTTCTTC.